Here is one T cell receptor beta chain with its context. Its matching antigen is unknown. The draw of peripheral blood yielded ten milliliters from each donor. There were at least 5 micrograms of total RNA extracted from every sample. Germline lookup yields CDR1 SGHTA and CDR2 FQGNSA. The length of the CDR3 is 15 residues. This specimen belongs to a study of blood T cells in healthy people across ages. It was with a sample-barcoded 5' primer and a J-beta primer mix that a second PCR of about 6 to 12 cycles was run. A tag from a template-switch adaptor with 12 random nucleotides marked each cDNA molecule. TCRdb called the 5' RACE reads again in MiXCR, with one record for every CDR3 protein. The profile shows approximately 1.5 million distinct CDR3 sequences, 34% of them singletons. Study-level results: Reliance upon unsorted PBMCs precluded definitive naive versus antigen-experienced comparison.

The sequencing input was blood. This sequence originates from a woman aged 25-40 years in good health. This chain connects TRBV7-2 to TRBJ2-1; 7 positions match TRBD2. Near its end, the DNA agrees better with TRBJ2-7, so the J call may be wrong. Here the CDR3 reads CASRHGGSIYNEQYF. The CDR3 DNA reads as TGTGCCAGCAGGCACGGGGGGTCGATCTACAATGAGCAGTACTTC.